A selection of T cell receptor beta chains follows, all from one sample in a study of T-cell reconstitution after alpha-beta-depleted transplantation in children. One entry per CDR3 protein, called by TCRdb with MiXCR from the PCR reads. This table holds under 250,000 distinct CDR3 sequences, about 15% found once. The sample here was PBMCs, mostly from graft donor cells, taken 360 days after TCRalphabeta/CD19-depleted stem cell transplant. These TCRs come from a male patient between 2 and 9 years old who had a stem cell transplant for acute lymphoblastic leukemia, so the T cells may come from the graft donor. Both conserved end residues are part of each CDR3. A D gene is named only where the DNA matches it firmly. Clone sizes are given selectively: once, few, many, or a class where the clone is expanded.

TRBD1	TRBV28	15	few	TRBJ1-4	TGTGCCAGCAGGCTTGGCTCCGAACAGGGGCTAAAACTGTTTTTT	CASRLGSEQGLKLFF
-	TRBV4-2	15	-	TRBJ1-2	TGTGCCAGCAGGCCCTGGGGGGAAGCTAACTATGGCTACACCTTC	CASRPWGEANYGYTF
-	TRBV12-3/TRBV12-4	16	-	TRBJ2-5	TGTGCCAGCAGTTCCAGGACCGGGACGGCAGAAGAGACCCAGTACTTC	CASSSRTGTAEETQYF
-	TRBV5-1	16	-	TRBJ2-5	TGCGCCAGCAGCTTGGTCCCCGGGACACACCAAGAGACCCAGTACTTC	CASSLVPGTHQETQYF
-	TRBV6-5	15	-	TRBJ2-1	TGTGCCAGCAGTTACGCGAGTAGTCTATACAATGAGCAGTTCTTC	CASSYASSLYNEQFF
-	TRBV7-2	16	many	TRBJ2-5	TGTGCCAGCAGCTTAGTTGGCGGCAGGATGGGAGAGACCCAGTACTTC	CASSLVGGRMGETQYF
TRBD1	TRBV27	16	few	TRBJ1-4	TGTGCCAGCAGTCAACGACAGGGGGCATTTCTTGAAAAACTGTTTTTT	CASSQRQGAFLEKLFF
-	TRBV5-4	15	few	TRBJ2-7	TGTGCCAGCAGCTTGGCGGGGCGGGAACCCTACGAGCAGTACTTC	CASSLAGREPYEQYF
-	TRBV5-5	14	-	TRBJ2-1	TGTGCCAGCAGCTTGGGCGGCCCTAATCTTGAGCAGTTCTTC	CASSLGGPNLEQFF
-	TRBV6-2/TRBV6-3	15	few	TRBJ2-1	TGTGCCAGCAGTTCCTTACTAGCTTGGGATAATGAGCAGTTCTTC	CASSSLLAWDNEQFF
TRBD2	TRBV6-1	16	-	TRBJ2-1	TGTGCCAGCAGAACCCGACTAGCGGGGGGGCTCAATGAGCAGTTCTTC	CASRTRLAGGLNEQFF
-	TRBV5-1	14	-	TRBJ1-2	TGCGCCAGCAGACCGGGACTTGATAACTATGGCTACACCTTC	CASRPGLDNYGYTF
-	TRBV7-6	13	few	TRBJ1-2	TGTGCCAGCAGCTTCAGGGAGGATGAAGGCTACACCTTC	CASSFREDEGYTF
TRBD1	TRBV7-6	15	many	TRBJ2-7	TGTGCCAGCAGCCGTAGCCCCGACAGGGCCTACGAGCAGTACTTC	CASSRSPDRAYEQYF
-	TRBV12-3/TRBV12-4	14	-	TRBJ2-3	TGTGCCAGCAGTATCAGTGCTAGCACAGATACGCAGTATTTT	CASSISASTDTQYF
TRBD2	TRBV5-1	16	-	TRBJ2-3	TGCGCCAGCAGCCAAGCCGGGACTAGCAGCACAGATACGCAGTATTTT	CASSQAGTSSTDTQYF
-	TRBV3-1	14	few	TRBJ2-5	TGTGCCAGCAGCCAAGAAACAGTCCAAGAGACCCAGTACTTC	CASSQETVQETQYF
-	TRBV11-1	17	few	TRBJ2-1	TGTGCCAGCAGCCTTCGATTCGGGCATGGTTCCTACAATGAGCAGTTCTTC	CASSLRFGHGSYNEQFF
-	TRBV5-6	15	-	TRBJ2-3	TGTGCCAGCAGCTTGGAAACAGGGCACACAGGAACGCAGTATTTT	CASSLETGHTGTQYF
TRBD1	TRBV5-1	15	many	TRBJ1-5	TGTGCCAGCAGTTTGGGACAGGGAGGCAATCAGCCCCAGCATTTT	CASSLGQGGNQPQHF
TRBD1	TRBV5-1	16	-	TRBJ2-7	TGCGCCAGCAGCTTCCGACCGACAGGGAGCTCCTACGAGCAGTACTTC	CASSFRPTGSSYEQYF
TRBD1	TRBV5-1	16	-	TRBJ1-1	TGCGCCAGCAGCTTGGTGGCAGGGGGACCGAACACTGAAGCTTTCTTT	CASSLVAGGPNTEAFF
TRBD1	TRBV20-1	13	-	TRBJ1-5	TGCAGTGTAAGGGACAGGATCAATCAGCCCCAGCATTTT	CSVRDRINQPQHF
-	TRBV5-1	15	-	TRBJ2-3	TGCGCCAGCAGCTTGGCCGGGGTAGTAGGAGATACGCAGTATTTT	CASSLAGVVGDTQYF
TRBD1	TRBV7-6	16	few	TRBJ2-2	TGTGCCAGCAGCTTACTAGGGGGACAGGACACCGGGGAGCTGTTTTTT	CASSLLGGQDTGELFF
TRBD2	TRBV5-1	17	few	TRBJ2-5	TGCGCCAGCAGCTTGGCCCAGCTAGCGGGGAACCAAGAGACCCAGTACTTC	CASSLAQLAGNQETQYF
TRBD2	TRBV2	16	-	TRBJ2-7	TGTGCCAGCAGTGTGGGTTTAGCGGGGCTCACCTACGAGCAGTACTTC	CASSVGLAGLTYEQYF
-	TRBV20-1	17	-	TRBJ2-3	TGCAGTGCTAGAGCCCTCGGGCGGGGGCTGCGAGTAGATACGCAGTATTTT	CSARALGRGLRVDTQYF
-	TRBV5-1	14	-	TRBJ2-2	TGCGCCAGCAGCTCGGACGGGGGCACCGGGGAGCTGTTTTTT	CASSSDGGTGELFF
TRBD2	TRBV7-8	15	-	TRBJ2-2	TGTGCCAGCAGCTTCGGACTAGCGGGGGCCGGGGAGCTGTTTTTT	CASSFGLAGAGELFF
TRBD1	TRBV24-1	16	few	TRBJ2-2	TGTGCCACCAGAGCCCGGACAGGCGGAGACACCGGGGAGCTGTTTTTT	CATRARTGGDTGELFF
TRBD2	TRBV27	15	few	TRBJ2-1	TGTGCCAGCAGTCCGCGGGGGGGCCTGTACAATGAGCAGTTCTTC	CASSPRGGLYNEQFF
-	TRBV11-2	15	few	TRBJ2-7	TGTGCCAGCAGCTTAATGGCAGGTGAGCCCTACGAGCAGTACTTC	CASSLMAGEPYEQYF
TRBD1	TRBV7-2	16	-	TRBJ2-3	TGTGCCAGCAGCCCTTGGACAGGGTCCCTCCCAGATACGCAGTATTTT	CASSPWTGSLPDTQYF
-	TRBV4-1	15	many	TRBJ1-5	TGCGCCAGCAGCCAAGAGGGAGGGGGCAATCAGCCCCAGCATTTT	CASSQEGGGNQPQHF
-	TRBV14	14	-	TRBJ1-1	TGTGCCAGCAGCCAAGAGGAGGGAATCACTGAAGCTTTCTTT	CASSQEEGITEAFF
-	TRBV27	11	few	TRBJ2-3	TGTGCCAGCACCAACACAGATACGCAGTATTTT	CASTNTDTQYF
-	TRBV20-1	14	once	TRBJ2-7	TGCAGTGCTAGAGGGCCGCGGGGAGCCTACGAGCAGTACTTC	CSARGPRGAYEQYF
-	TRBV9	13	-	TRBJ2-3	TGTGCCAGCAGCGTAGAGCCCGGTAATACGCAGTATTTT	CASSVEPGNTQYF
TRBD1	TRBV27	13	-	TRBJ2-1	TGTGCCAGCAGCGGACAGGGGTTGAATGAGCAGTTCTTC	CASSGQGLNEQFF
-	TRBV5-1	15	many	TRBJ2-3	TGCGCCAGCAGCTTGGGGCAGACTAGCACAGATACGCAGTATTTT	CASSLGQTSTDTQYF
TRBD2	TRBV5-1	15	-	TRBJ2-1	TGCGCCAGCAGCGTAGCGGGAGGGGGCTACAATGAGCAGTTCTTC	CASSVAGGGYNEQFF
TRBD1	TRBV18	14	-	TRBJ2-1	TGTGCCAGCTCACCGAGTCAGGGGGCCAATGAGCAGTTCTTC	CASSPSQGANEQFF
-	TRBV7-2	14	few	TRBJ2-5	TGTGCCAGCAGCTTTGGCGGGGGCGGGGAGACCCAGTACTTC	CASSFGGGGETQYF
-	TRBV10-3	15	-	TRBJ2-1	TGTGCCATCAGATTGACAGGGGAGGGATACAATGAGCAGTTCTTC	CAIRLTGEGYNEQFF
TRBD2	TRBV20-1	16	-	TRBJ2-5	TGCAGTGCTAGAGGAGGAGCGGGGGCGACTCAAGAGACCCAGTACTTC	CSARGGAGATQETQYF
TRBD1	TRBV4-3	14	-	TRBJ2-7	TGCGCCAGCAGCCGGGGACAGGCAAGCTACGAGCAGTACTTC	CASSRGQASYEQYF
TRBD2	TRBV2	16	few	TRBJ2-2	TGTGCCAGCAGTGATTTAGGACTAGCGGGTTCCGGGGAGCTGTTTTTT	CASSDLGLAGSGELFF
-	TRBV4-2	12	-	TRBJ2-1	TGTGCCAGCAGCCAAGGGACCGGTGAGCAGTTCTTC	CASSQGTGEQFF
-	TRBV20-1	14	many	TRBJ2-7	TGCAGTGCTAGATGGACAGCTACGACCTACGAGCAGTACTTC	CSARWTATTYEQYF
-	TRBV24-1	12	few	TRBJ1-5	TGTGCCACCAGTGGTCCATTGGGGCCCCAGCATTTT	CATSGPLGPQHF